The entry below describes one T cell receptor beta chain. What it binds is unknown. This entry is derived from a study of cytomegalovirus exposure and HLA in healthy donors. Study context: The 666 first-cohort repertoires shared a platform with the 130 or so validation repertoires, as reported in a later analysis.

General study results and limits: Among the CMV-associated chains, three were confirmed in vitro as specific for CMV antigens. According to reports, the classifier identified cytomegalovirus status with high specificity and sensitivity.

Only in-frame clones appear in the TCRdb table, and some are missing; sequencing was by immunoSEQ multiplex PCR. The profile shows some 170,000 clones, around nine tenths of them singletons. Unmatched junction bases numbered 3, after V lost 2 bases and J lost 4 bases. Germline CDR1 and CDR2: LGHNA and YNFKEQ. CDR3 length: 15 residues. The chain employs TRBV4-2 and TRBJ2-3; 10 bases line up with TRBD2. Sequencing used PBMCs. The TCR originated in a young man in good health and CMV-seropositive. CDR3 DNA sequence: TGTGCCAGCAGCCAAACCAGCGGGGGGGCAGATACGCAGTATTTT. This gives the protein CASSQTSGGADTQYF.